A single sample gave rise to the 27 T cell receptor beta chains below, sequenced in a study of T cells after yellow fever vaccination. Each CDR3 protein gets one entry after TCRdb re-called the 5' RACE reads with MiXCR. There are about 340,000 distinct CDR3 sequences in the sample; roughly 4.3% occur only once, and approximately 24% lies in the top ten. This specimen consisted of PBMCs, obtained 5 days after the yellow fever booster vaccination. Source of these receptors: a man between 18 and 35 years old who received the YFV17D yellow fever vaccine.

This sequence joins TRBV3-1 and TRBJ2-7; no definite D call. The V end was cut by 3 bases, the J end by 2 bases, with 8 bases between. Per germline, CDR1 LGHDT and CDR2 YNNKEL (reference sequence). The CDR3 loop spans 13 amino acids. The CDR3 nucleotides read TGTGCCAGCAGCCACGCTGTGGCCTACGAGCAGTACTTC. It codes for CASSHAVAYEQYF.

The rearrangement uses TRBV5-4 and TRBJ2-5; 7 bases match TRBD2. CDR1 and CDR2 (germline): SGHNT, YYREEE (reference sequence). The CDR3 runs to 16 residues. V was clipped by 3 bases and J by 4 bases; unmatched bases: 12. DNA for the CDR3: TGTGCCAGCAGCTACAAATCCACTAGCGCCCCAGAGACCCAGTACTTC. It yields the protein CASSYKSTSAPETQYF.

This clonotype was observed many times. This chain uses TRBV3-1 with TRBJ2-3, with 10 bases matching TRBD2. In germline, CDR1 is LGHDT, CDR2 YNNKEL (reference sequence). The J segment lost 4 bases and the V segment lost 0 bases, leaving 4 bases of the junction unmatched. This CDR3 comprises 16 residues. The CDR3 reads CASSQDVAGGSDTQYF. CDR3 nucleotide sequence: TGTGCCAGCAGCCAAGATGTAGCGGGGGGCTCAGATACGCAGTATTTT.

In its sample, this clonotype was seen many times. The rearrangement uses TRBV4-1 and TRBJ1-5; D call uncertain. Germline V CDR1 and CDR2: MGHRA, YSYEKL. The CDR3 is 14 amino acids. Trimming stripped 0 bases from V and 7 bases from J, with 10 bases between. The CDR3 sequence is CASSQEFAEQPQHF. Here the CDR3 DNA reads TGCGCCAGCAGCCAAGAATTTGCCGAACAGCCCCAGCATTTT.

As concerns this clonotype: One end of the junction does not line up with germline, which may come from a read error. V usage is TRBV5-6 and J usage is TRBJ1-2; 7 bases match TRBD1. Germline loops: CDR1 SGHDT, CDR2 YYEEEE. The length of the CDR3 is 13 residues. CDR3 coding DNA: TGTGCCAGCTGCTTTGACAGGGCGGGCGGCTACACCTTC. Translated: CASCFDRAGGYTF.

The table lists this clonotype with many counts. This sequence joins TRBV7-2 and TRBJ2-7; TRBD1 matches at 7 bases. Losses at the gene ends were 1 base for V and 3 bases for J; bases not matched to a gene: 9. The V gene's germline CDR1 is SGHTA and CDR2 FQGNSA. CDR3 size: 16 residues. CDR3 sequence reads: CASSLEVRQGNYEQYF. The CDR3 nucleotides are TGTGCCAGCAGCTTAGAAGTGCGACAGGGAAACTACGAGCAGTACTTC.

This clonotype was recorded at least ten times. CDR3 region: CASSFTGNGYTF. The CDR3, as DNA: TGTGCCAGCAGCTTTACGGGGAATGGCTACACCTTC. J is TRBJ1-2 and V is TRBV7-8; no clear D gene. The germline V gene has CDR1 SGHVS and CDR2 FQNEAQ. This CDR3 is 12 amino acids long. Trimming left V 3 bases short and J 6 bases short, with 8 bases between.

This clonotype was counted only a few times. This chain uses TRBV30 with TRBJ2-5; D tentatively fits TRBD1 or TRBD2 (5 bases each). Trimming pared 0 bases from V and 5 bases from J, leaving 10 bases between. The germline CDR1 and CDR2 sequences are GTSNPN and SVGIG (reference sequence). The CDR3 consists of 13 residues. The CDR3 spells CAWSVGVEETQYF. In nucleotides, the CDR3 is TGTGCCTGGAGTGTGGGGGTTGAGGAGACCCAGTACTTC.

This clonotype has only a few counts. The chain joins TRBV7-9 to TRBJ1-3, with D perhaps TRBD1 (6 bases). V dropped 5 bases and J dropped 0 bases, with 20 bases sitting between them. Germline CDR1 SEHNR, CDR2 FQNEAQ (reference sequence). The CDR3 is made up of 18 amino acids. DNA for the CDR3: TGTGCCAGCAGCCCCCAAGGAGCCAGGGGAGACTCTGGAAACACCATATATTTT. Residues: CASSPQGARGDSGNTIYF.

The V and J genes are TRBV30 and TRBJ1-1, with D unresolved. This CDR3 region has 14 residues. V shed 2 bases and J shed 5 bases, with 15 bases lying between them. The germline CDR1 and CDR2 sequences are GTSNPN and SVGIG (reference sequence). DNA for the CDR3: TGTGCCTGGAGTCCCCTGGCCTCGAGGACTGAAGCTTTCTTT. Amino acid sequence: CAWSPLASRTEAFF.

The rearrangement links TRBV5-1 to TRBJ2-3; 9 positions match TRBD2. The CDR3 loop spans 15 amino acids. From germline, CDR1 is SGHRS and CDR2 YFSETQ. V shed 2 bases, J shed 6 bases, and the junction held 7 bases outside the gene matches. DNA of the CDR3: TGCGCCAGCAGCTTTGCGGGGGGGCTCAGGGATACGCAGTATTTT. This gives the protein CASSFAGGLRDTQYF.

This clonotype was counted a few times. The V call is TRBV10-3, the J call TRBJ2-1; 8 positions match TRBD2. Per germline, CDR1 ENHRY and CDR2 SYGVKD. The CDR3 spans 14 residues. Losses at the gene ends were 11 bases for V and 2 bases for J; bases not matched to a gene: 8. The CDR3 DNA follows: TGTGCCGCCGCCTCAGCGGGGGCCTACAATGAGCAGTTCTTC. Its translation is CAAASAGAYNEQFF.

The V and J genes are TRBV20-1 and TRBJ1-5; D is possibly TRBD1 (6 bases). V gave up 5 bases and J gave up 7 bases, with 15 bases separating them. The CDR3 is 13 amino acids. Germline CDR1 and CDR2: DFQATT and SNEGSKA (reference sequence). DNA for the CDR3: TGCAGTGCTCAAAGGGGGGAAAAACAGCCCCAGCATTTT. Its protein product is CSAQRGEKQPQHF.

This chain joins TRBV27 and TRBJ1-6, with TRBD1 identical over 10 bases. The CDR3 is made up of 16 amino acids. The germline CDR1 and CDR2 sequences are MNHEY and SMNVEV (reference sequence). V lost 5 bases to trimming and J lost 8 bases; unmatched junction nucleotides: 9. The CDR3 nucleotides read TGTGCCAGCAGTCGACGATCCGGGACAGGGGATTCACCCCTCCACTTT. Protein product: CASSRRSGTGDSPLHF.

This clonotype came up a few times. The V and J genes are TRBV2 and TRBJ2-5; 7 bases are a match to TRBD2. The CDR3 spans 15 residues. With V trimmed by 5 bases and J by 1 base, 7 bases remained unmatched. Germline V gene lookup returns CDR1 SNHLY and CDR2 FYNNEI. The CDR3: CASSLFASGQETQYF. The CDR3 DNA is TGTGCCAGCAGTCTCTTTGCTAGCGGCCAAGAGACCCAGTACTTC.

The chain combines TRBV5-1 with TRBJ1-1, with D tentatively TRBD1 (6 bases). Trimming shortened V by 1 base and J by 4 bases, and 11 bases separated the two germline ends. CDR1 and CDR2 from the germline V gene are SGHRS and YFSETQ. This CDR3 region has 14 residues. CDR3 in amino acids: CASSLSTGSTEAFF. CDR3 nucleotide sequence: TGCGCCAGCAGCTTGTCAACAGGGAGCACTGAAGCTTTCTTT.

The chain carries TRBV19 and TRBJ2-3; possible D gene TRBD2, 6 bases. Trimming left V 7 bases short and J 2 bases short, with 22 bases between. This CDR3 has 17 residues. Germline V gene sequence: CDR1 LNHDA, CDR2 SQIVND (reference sequence). CDR3 nucleotides: TGTGCCAGTACATCCCAAGCGGGCCGGGCGATCACAGATACGCAGTATTTT. This gives the protein CASTSQAGRAITDTQYF.

The J gene is TRBJ2-7, the V gene TRBV5-1; D is perhaps TRBD1 or TRBD2 (5 bases each). The CDR3 sequence is 14 residues long. CDR1 is SGHRS, CDR2 YFSETQ, per germline. V dropped 3 bases and J dropped 5 bases, with 15 bases sitting between them. The CDR3 loop reads CASSSFQGENEQYF. The CDR3 DNA reads as TGCGCCAGCAGCTCGTTTCAGGGAGAGAACGAGCAGTACTTC.

This clonotype was counted at least ten times. The chain recombines TRBV11-2 with TRBJ2-2; D remains unclear. The V and J ends lost 7 bases and 2 bases respectively, with 14 bases between them. Per the germline V gene, CDR1 is SGHAT and CDR2 is FQNNGV. The CDR3 contains 15 residues. The DNA of the CDR3 is TGTGCCAGCACCCCCCGCGCGACCAACACCGGGGAGCTGTTTTTT. Encoded protein: CASTPRATNTGELFF.

This clonotype was seen a handful of times. The chain is built from TRBV30 and TRBJ2-1, with TRBD1 matching 7 bases. Trimming took 2 bases from V and 7 from J; bases not matched to a gene: 14. Per germline, CDR1 GTSNPN and CDR2 SVGIG (reference sequence). This CDR3 is 16 amino acids long. The CDR3 nucleotides read TGTGCCTGGAGTCTCCTTCGGGTACAGGGGTGGAATGAGCAGTTCTTC. It codes for CAWSLLRVQGWNEQFF.

This clonotype came up a few times. The chain is built from TRBV13 and TRBJ2-7, with D uncertain. CDR1 and CDR2 (germline): PRHDT, FYEKMQ (reference sequence). The germline V and J ends were trimmed by 6 bases and 0 bases, with 9 bases remaining between them. The CDR3 totals 13 residues. The CDR3 sequence: CASSPEPSYEQYV. The CDR3, as DNA: TGTGCCAGCAGTCCCGAACCCTCCTACGAGCAGTACGTC.

This chain joins TRBV12-3 or TRBV12-4 and TRBJ1-5, with D possibly matching TRBD1 (6 bases). Between the trimmed V and J ends, which lost 6 bases and 6 bases, there was a span of 12 bases. This CDR3 is 13 amino acids long. CDR3 amino acids: CASRMNRVQPQHF. CDR3 coding DNA: TGTGCCAGCAGGATGAACAGGGTTCAGCCCCAGCATTTT.

This clonotype has only a few counts. This chain joins TRBV6-6 and TRBJ2-7; D is unresolved. The V gene's germline CDR1 is MNHNY and CDR2 SVGAGI (reference sequence). This CDR3 is 11 amino acids long. Trimming removed 4 bases at V and 3 bases at J, with 4 bases between. The CDR3, as DNA: TGTGCCAGCAGTTCGAACTACGAGCAGTACGTC. Translated: CASSSNYEQYV.

V gene TRBV5-1 combines with J gene TRBJ1-2; TRBD1 matches at 9 bases. CDR3 length equals 15 residues. V trimming: 0 bases; J trimming: 3 bases; junction bases outside the gene matches: 3. The germline V gene has CDR1 SGHRS and CDR2 YFSETQ. The DNA of the CDR3 is TGCGCCAGCAGCTTGGGGACAGGGGAGGACTATGGCTACACCTTC. Its translation: CASSLGTGEDYGYTF.

This chain joins TRBV28 and TRBJ1-2; a weak D match, TRBD1 (5 bases). CDR3 length: 15 residues. The V gene's germline CDR1 is MDHEN and CDR2 SYDVKM. Trimming stripped 4 bases from V and 5 bases from J, with 17 bases between. This chain's CDR3 is CASSSQGSLGYGYTF. Written as DNA, the CDR3 is TGTGCCAGCAGTTCCCAGGGCAGCCTCGGGTATGGCTACACCTTC.

The sample holds a few counts of this clonotype. The chain carries TRBV4-3 and TRBJ1-5; D remains ambiguous. V was cut by 1 base and J by 6 bases, with 10 bases left in between. The V gene's germline CDR1 is LGHNA and CDR2 YSLEER. This CDR3 region has 14 residues. The CDR3 region is CASSQAFFSQPQHF. Written as DNA, the CDR3 is TGCGCCAGCAGCCAAGCGTTTTTTTCTCAGCCCCAGCATTTT.

In the case of this clonotype: Being one base from a much bigger clone, this may be a read error. The chain employs TRBV7-2 and TRBJ2-5, with TRBD2 matching 11 bases. Germline V gene data show CDR1 as SGHTA and CDR2 as FQGNSA. There are 18 residues in the CDR3. CDR3 DNA: TGTGACAGCAGCTTAGTTAGCATAGCGGGGGGGCAGCGGGAGACCCAGTACTTC. Protein product: CDSSLVSIAGGQRETQYF.